Below, one TCR beta chain is given with its context. Its specificity is unknown. The sample is drawn from a study of cytomegalovirus exposure and HLA in healthy donors. About the research overall: Most genotyped donors, 65% to 90% of fewer than 400, had Caucasian-associated genetic ancestry.

It was with 60 Vbeta and 13 Jbeta primers that the PCR ran. This table comes from immunoSEQ multiplex PCR, and its TCRdb copy is limited to in-frame clones, with some not included. The table has fewer than 90,000 clones, about 74% seen once; the top ten hold 3.7%. The length of the CDR3 is 15 residues. From germline, CDR1 is LNHDA and CDR2 SQIVND (reference sequence). The V and J ends lost 6 bases and 2 bases, in that order; junction bases with no gene match: 7. Study-level findings and limits: Later analysis suggested links between common viral pathogens and several top significant clusters. For most TCR sequences rarity was the rule, although some public TCRs occurred in many donors.

Sequencing input: PBMCs. The gene calls are TRBV19 and TRBJ2-7; TRBD2 agrees at 10 bases. The receptor was derived from a man younger than 45 in good health and CMV-seronegative. The CDR3: CASRELAGSTYEQYF. The CDR3 DNA reads as TGTGCCAGTAGAGAACTAGCGGGATCTACCTACGAGCAGTACTTC.